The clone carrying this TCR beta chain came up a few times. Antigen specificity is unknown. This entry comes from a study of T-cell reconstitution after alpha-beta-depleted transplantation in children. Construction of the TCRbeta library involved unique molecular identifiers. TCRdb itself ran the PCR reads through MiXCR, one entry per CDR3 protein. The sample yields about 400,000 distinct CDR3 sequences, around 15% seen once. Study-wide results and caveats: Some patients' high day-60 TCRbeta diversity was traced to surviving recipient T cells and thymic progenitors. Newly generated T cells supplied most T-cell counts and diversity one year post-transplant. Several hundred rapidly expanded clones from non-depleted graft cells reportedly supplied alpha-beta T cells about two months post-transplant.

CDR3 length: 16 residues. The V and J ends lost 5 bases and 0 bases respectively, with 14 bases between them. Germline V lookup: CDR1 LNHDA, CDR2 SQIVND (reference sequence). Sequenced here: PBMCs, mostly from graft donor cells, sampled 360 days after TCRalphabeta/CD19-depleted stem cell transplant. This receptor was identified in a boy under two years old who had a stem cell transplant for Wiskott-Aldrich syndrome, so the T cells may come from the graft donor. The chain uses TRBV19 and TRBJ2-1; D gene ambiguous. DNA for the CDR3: TGTGCCAGTAGTCCCCGTGCCAAGAGCTCCTACAATGAGCAGTTCTTC. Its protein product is CASSPRAKSSYNEQFF.